The 15 T cell receptor beta chains in this list originate from one sample, sequenced in a study of monozygotic twins with inflammatory bowel disease. TCRdb reworked the 5' RACE reads into one entry per CDR3 protein, no DNA. This sample's table has fewer than 550,000 distinct CDR3 sequences. The sample was blood. The receptors shown here come from a human donor with ulcerative colitis or Crohn's disease, or a healthy co-twin of an affected twin (not recorded which).

This rearrangement joins TRBV7-6 to TRBJ2-5; the D gene TCRdb calls, TRBD2, cannot be checked with no DNA. Germline V CDR1 and CDR2: SGHVS, FNYEAQ. The CDR3 runs to 16 residues. CDR3 residues: CASAKLSFSDQETQYF.

This chain joins TRBV7-9 and TRBJ2-3; TCRdb lists TRBD1, though no DNA is available to test this call. Germline V CDR1 and CDR2: SEHNR, FQNEAQ (reference sequence). The CDR3 totals 14 residues. CDR3 residues: CASRRDLATDTQYF.

The chain carries TRBV5-6 and TRBJ2-7. From germline, CDR1 is SGHDT and CDR2 YYEEEE. This CDR3 region has 14 residues. Here the CDR3 reads CASRFGGLAYEQYF.

The CDR3: CASSYPGQGKGGNTIYF. The chain recombines TRBV6-5 with TRBJ1-3; with no DNA, the TCRdb D assignment of TRBD1 cannot be verified. CDR1 MNHEY and CDR2 SVGAGI come from the germline V gene. This CDR3 spans 17 amino acids.

This chain joins TRBV14 and TRBJ1-6. The CDR3 covers 14 residues. The germline V gene has CDR1 SGHDN and CDR2 FVKESK. CDR3 loop: CASSARTSNSPLHF.

The chain's CDR3 is CASSQRTGVGYTF. This chain connects TRBV12-3 or TRBV12-4 to TRBJ1-2; the TCRdb D gene call, TRBD1, has no DNA to confirm it. The CDR3 loop spans 13 amino acids.

The gene calls are TRBV5-5 and TRBJ1-6; TCRdb reports TRBD1, a call that lacks DNA to check it against. CDR3 length equals 14 residues. Germline V gene data show CDR1 as SGHKS and CDR2 as YYEKEE (reference sequence). CDR3: CASSTGVLNSPLHF. Together with reference TRBV5-5 and TRBJ1-6, the CDR3 gives the full variable domain: DAGVTQSPTHLIKTRGQQVTLRCSPISGHKSVSWYQQVLGQGPQFIFQYYEKEERGRGNFPDRFSARQFPNYSSELNVNALLLGDSALYLCASSTGVLNSPLHFGNGTRLTVT.

The CDR3 spells CASSVVRPGRFSYEQYF. This chain joins TRBV7-9 and TRBJ2-7; TCRdb indicates TRBD1, and absent DNA this call remains unverified. The CDR3 consists of 17 residues. The germline V gene encodes CDR1 SEHNR and CDR2 FQNEAQ (reference sequence).

The chain has TRBV30 and TRBJ2-3; the D call from TCRdb, TRBD1, cannot be confirmed without DNA. Germline loops: CDR1 GTSNPN, CDR2 SVGIG (reference sequence). This CDR3 is 15 amino acids long. CDR3 region: CAWSGTARSTDTQYF.

The chain has TRBV13 and TRBJ2-7; the TCRdb call, TRBD1, lacks DNA for checking. Germline V gene sequence: CDR1 PRHDT, CDR2 FYEKMQ (reference sequence). This CDR3 region has 15 residues. This CDR3 reads CASSFPGRGTYEQYF.

The chain recombines TRBV5-1 with TRBJ1-5. In germline, CDR1 is SGHRS, CDR2 YFSETQ. CDR3 length: 14 amino acids. CDR3 protein: CASSLGDPNQPQHF. Full variable domain (outside the CDR3, taken from reference TRBV5-1 and TRBJ1-5): KAGVTQTPRYLIKTRGQQVTLSCSPISGHRSVSWYQQTPGQGLQFLFEYFSETQRNKGNFPGRFSGRQFSNSRSEMNVSTLELGDSALYLCASSLGDPNQPQHFGDGTRLSIL.

The chain uses TRBV12-3 or TRBV12-4 and TRBJ2-3; TCRdb reports TRBD2, a call that lacks DNA to check it against. The CDR3 runs to 13 residues. The CDR3 loop is CASSHTEGQTQYF.

The V call is TRBV30, the J call TRBJ1-5. Germline CDR1 GTSNPN, CDR2 SVGIG (reference sequence). The CDR3 extends over 14 amino acids. The CDR3 loop is CAWGGDPSNQPQHF.

The chain recombines TRBV28 with TRBJ2-7; the TCRdb call, TRBD2, lacks DNA for checking. This CDR3 contains 14 residues. Per the germline V gene, CDR1 is MDHEN and CDR2 is SYDVKM. The CDR3 here is CASRKIAASYEQYF.

CDR3 amino acids: CASSQEGIRTGEQFF. This rearrangement joins TRBV4-1 to TRBJ2-1; TCRdb's D call of TRBD1 is untestable without DNA. The length of the CDR3 is 15 residues. Looked up from germline, CDR1 is MGHRA and CDR2 is YSYEKL.